This TCR beta chain was documented in a study of human T cells and chemical hapten exposure (dated by TCRdb to the early 2020s). Concerning the study at large: For sensitization, 2% DPC in acetone was applied to a roughly 2 cm by roughly 2 cm area of upper inner arm skin. Throughout the roughly 26-week study period, patients were also given weekly therapeutic DPC doses on the scalp. Patch testing on the upper back used Finn chambers containing 0.01% DPC, with scoring done after 6 days according to International Contact Dermatitis Research Group standards. The mostly female patient cohort included alopecia areata with under or over 50% scalp involvement, alopecia totalis and alopecia universalis. Libraries were pooled for sequencing, and variation in per-sample TCR yields was attributed mainly to small differences in library volumes within the pool. This study followed changes in the peripheral blood TCR repertoire in vivo during primary and secondary sensitization of alopecia patients to the hapten diphenylcyclopropenone (DPC). Blood samples were taken from patients before sensitization (week 0) and at 2, 6 and about 24 weeks after DPC sensitization. For TCR sequencing, blood came from some 31 alopecia patients at anywhere from one to four time points (pre-sensitization, 2, 6 and 24 weeks). The research as a whole found: Compared with pre-sensitization or healthy control sets, expanded TCRs formed significantly more large CDR3 similarity clusters, which is consistent with antigen-driven responses. Repeated subsampling changed both the strength of the expansion versus patch-test correlation and the threshold at which that correlation became significant. All patients had alopecia, a presumed autoimmune disease, so their immune response might differ from that of healthy individuals. Patch test score correlated positively with the number of PT1 expanded TCRs, reaching significance at thresholds 8, 16 and 32 but not at 4. The number of TCRs above 1 in 1000 frequency did not change with DPC sensitization; there was no evidence of global repertoire structure alterations.

Read against the paper, the sample's time point label means: patch test 1, 2 weeks after DPC sensitization. The sample's treatment or condition label, in plain terms: therapeutic diphenylcyclopropenone sensitization with weekly scalp DPC. At every patch-test visit, the blood draw took place before the patch test was put on. Patients were considered eligible if aged 18 to 70, diagnosed with alopecia and deemed suitable for DPC therapy, and patients were excluded if pregnant. Total RNA was extracted from unfractionated whole blood collected in Tempus Blood RNA tubes. From cysteine to phenylalanine, the CDR3 is 11 amino acids long. The read is trimmed to its CDR3 DNA, 33 bases read in frame from base 1. CDR1 and CDR2 were assigned from the germline V gene (reference sequence) as DFQATT and SNEGSKA. Relative to germline, V is 2 bases shorter and J is 3 bases shorter, with 5 bases between their ends. The library came from RACE. The reads were generated on a NextSeq 500. During library preparation, unique molecular identifiers were attached to individual cDNA molecules so that TCRs could be counted in a quantitative, reproducible way. Both TCR alpha and TCR beta chains were sequenced from each blood RNA sample. The paper's data handling went like this. The median number of TCRs per sample was approximately 96,000, ranging from roughly 20,000 to 700,000. V, J and CDR3 annotation of the TCR reads was carried out using the Decombinator software suite. To make PS versus PT1 abundance plots, every sample was subsampled to the same number of TCRs (28,000). Expanded TCRs were defined as absent before sensitization and observed at least eight times at the 2-week time point. In TCRdb, the public reads were trimmed at Q25 with fastp and aligned with MiXCR, with productive beta chains retained. Every entry covers one CDR3 protein and lists the most common genes and DNA from its rows. Clone size and V and J calls follow TCRdb, not the original study. The sample data list 150,000 to 200,000 distinct CDR3 sequences, and about 14% of these were observed just once. The ten largest clones capture less than 2% of the sample.

Points on this clonotype: What this receptor recognizes is not known. No quality values exist for individual bases; no much larger clone is one base distant.

The sequence is built from TRBV20-1 and TRBJ2-7; the D gene remains uncertain. Sequences were derived from whole blood, sampled in connection with sensitization to the hapten diphenylcyclopropenone (DPC). The origin of this receptor is a woman in her twenties or thirties with alopecia areata. Some clones in this sample may be carry-over from other donors' samples. The CDR3 loop reads CSARRVYEQYF. The sequenced DNA is TGCAGTGCTAGAAGGGTCTACGAGCAGTACTTC.